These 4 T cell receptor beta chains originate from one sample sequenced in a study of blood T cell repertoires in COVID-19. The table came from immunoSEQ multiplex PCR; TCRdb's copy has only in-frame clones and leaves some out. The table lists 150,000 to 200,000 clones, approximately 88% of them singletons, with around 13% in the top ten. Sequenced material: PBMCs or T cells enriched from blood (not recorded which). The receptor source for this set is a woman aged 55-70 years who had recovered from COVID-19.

The CDR3 reads CASAMGRSSGNTIYF. For the CDR3, the DNA is TGTGCCAGTGCCATGGGGAGGAGCTCTGGAAACACCATATATTTT. V gene TRBV19 combines with J gene TRBJ1-3, with D unresolved. The V gene's germline CDR1 is LNHDA and CDR2 SQIVND (reference sequence). The CDR3 is 15 amino acids. Trimming removed 8 bases at V and 0 bases at J, with 14 bases between.

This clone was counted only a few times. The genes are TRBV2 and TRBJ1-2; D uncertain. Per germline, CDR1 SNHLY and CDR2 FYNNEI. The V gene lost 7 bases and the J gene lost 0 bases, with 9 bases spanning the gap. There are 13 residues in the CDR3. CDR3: CASTYSSNYGYTF. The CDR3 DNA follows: TGTGCCAGCACCTACAGCTCTAACTATGGCTACACCTTC.

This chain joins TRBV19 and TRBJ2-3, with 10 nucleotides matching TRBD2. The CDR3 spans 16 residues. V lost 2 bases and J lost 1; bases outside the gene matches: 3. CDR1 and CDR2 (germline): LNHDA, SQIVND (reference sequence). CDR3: CASSIPTSGRTDTQYF. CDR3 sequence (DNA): TGTGCCAGTAGTATACCGACTAGCGGGCGCACAGATACGCAGTATTTT. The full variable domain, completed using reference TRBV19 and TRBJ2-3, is DGGITQSPKYLFRKEGQNVTLSCEQNLNHDAMYWYRQDPGQGLRLIYYSQIVNDFQKGDIAEGYSVSREKKESFPLTVTSAQKNPTAFYLCASSIPTSGRTDTQYFGPGTRLTVL.

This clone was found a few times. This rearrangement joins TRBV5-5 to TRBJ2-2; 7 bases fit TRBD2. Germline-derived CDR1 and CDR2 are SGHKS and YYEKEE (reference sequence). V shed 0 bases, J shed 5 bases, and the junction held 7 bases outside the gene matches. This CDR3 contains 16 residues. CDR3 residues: CASSLGTRTLTGELFF. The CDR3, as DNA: TGTGCCAGCAGCTTGGGGACTAGAACGTTGACCGGGGAGCTGTTTTTT.